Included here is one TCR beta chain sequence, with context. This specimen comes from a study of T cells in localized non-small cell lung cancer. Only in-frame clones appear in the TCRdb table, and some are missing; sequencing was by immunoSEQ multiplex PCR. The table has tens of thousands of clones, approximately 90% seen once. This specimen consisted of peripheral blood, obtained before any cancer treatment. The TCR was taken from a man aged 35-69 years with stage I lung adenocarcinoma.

CDR3 residues: CATRTTADTGELFF. CDR3 sequence (DNA): TGTGCCACCAGAACTACCGCCGACACCGGGGAGCTGTTTTTT. The V call is TRBV19, the J call TRBJ2-2; no clear D gene. From germline, CDR1 is LNHDA and CDR2 SQIVND (reference sequence). The CDR3 contains 14 residues. V dropped 10 bases and J dropped 3 bases, with 15 bases sitting between them.